The next 23 T cell receptor beta chains were all read from a single sample in a study of identical twins (dated by TCRdb to the mid-2010s). The library was built by means of 5' RACE. TCRdb names Illumina HiSeq 2000 as the instrument used. TCRdb cleaned the public reads at Q25 with fastp, built clones with MiXCR and kept in-frame beta chains. Identical CDR3 proteins give one entry, which carries the most common genes and DNA. This sample is represented by approximately 220,000 distinct CDR3 sequences; about 7.5% of them were singletons. The ten largest clones add up to about 1.9% of the sample. The sample also formed part of further work on yellow fever vaccine responses in identical twins.

Sequencing input: memory (CD45RO+) T cells sorted from blood. Per the publication, the cell subset or site label means: CD45RO+ enriched T cells. The receptor source for this set is a woman aged 18-30 years in good health.

This clonotype showed up many times. The V and J genes are TRBV20-1 and TRBJ2-5; 7 bases match TRBD1. Germline V lookup: CDR1 DFQATT, CDR2 SNEGSKA (reference sequence). After removal of 3 bases from V and 1 base from J, the junction contained 8 bases not matched to a gene. The CDR3 runs 15 residues. CDR3 nucleotide sequence: TGCAGTGCTAGTGGGGGACAGATAAGCCAAGAGACCCAGTACTTC. Residues: CSASGGQISQETQYF.

This clonotype came up a few times. This rearrangement joins TRBV6-7 to TRBJ2-1, with D possibly being TRBD1 or TRBD2 (5 bases each). TRBV6-7 is reported as an ORF; its role is uncertain. V was shortened by 6 bases and J by 8 bases, with 17 bases between the two germline ends. The CDR3 length is 14 residues. In DNA, the CDR3 is TGTGCCAGCAGCCGGGACCGCGATCACTATGAGCAGTTCTTC. Translating gives CASSRDRDHYEQFF.

This clonotype was detected many times. The chain combines TRBV10-3 with TRBJ1-5; 7 bases agree with TRBD1. The J segment lost 7 bases and the V segment lost 3 bases, leaving 3 bases of the junction unmatched. Germline V gene sequence: CDR1 ENHRY, CDR2 SYGVKD. The CDR3 is 13 amino acids. The CDR3 coding sequence is TGTGCCATCAGTGAAACAGGGGACCAGCCCCAGCATTTT. This translates into CAISETGDQPQHF.

This clonotype was seen many times. The J gene is TRBJ2-5, the V gene TRBV25-1; 9 bases are a match to TRBD2. Germline-derived CDR1 and CDR2 are MGHDK and SYGVNS. This CDR3 is built from 15 residues. V gave up 4 bases and J gave up 1 base; unmatched junction bases: 4. As DNA, the CDR3 is TGTGCCAGCAGTGCTTTAGCGGGGGTCCAAGAGACCCAGTACTTC. This gives the protein CASSALAGVQETQYF.

This clonotype was observed a handful of times. CDR3 amino acids: CASSATGARTEAFF. CDR3 sequence (DNA): TGCGCCAGCAGCGCGACTGGAGCTAGAACTGAAGCTTTCTTT. This chain connects TRBV5-1 to TRBJ1-1, with no clear D. Germline V gives CDR1 SGHRS, CDR2 YFSETQ. The CDR3 extends over 14 amino acids. The V end was cut by 4 bases, the J end by 5 bases, with 15 bases between. Full variable domain (outside the CDR3, taken from reference TRBV5-1 and TRBJ1-1): KAGVTQTPRYLIKTRGQQVTLSCSPISGHRSVSWYQQTPGQGLQFLFEYFSETQRNKGNFPGRFSGRQFSNSRSEMNVSTLELGDSALYLCASSATGARTEAFFGQGTRLTVV.

The genes are TRBV3-1 and TRBJ1-2; TRBD1 might be the D (5 bases). With 0 bases removed from V and 4 bases from J, the gap between germline ends came to 12 bases. CDR3 length equals 15 residues. Germline V gives CDR1 LGHDT, CDR2 YNNKEL (reference sequence). Written as DNA, the CDR3 is TGTGCCAGCAGCCAAGATACCAGGGCACCCTATGGCTACACCTTC. Translated, it gives CASSQDTRAPYGYTF.

This clonotype was counted ten times or more. The V gene is TRBV28, the J gene TRBJ2-5; D not resolved. Germline V lookup: CDR1 MDHEN, CDR2 SYDVKM. There are 14 residues in the CDR3. V lost 5 bases and J lost 5, with 15 bases in between. This chain's CDR3 is CASSPLRSRETQYF. The DNA of the CDR3 is TGTGCCAGCAGTCCTCTGCGGAGTAGGGAGACCCAGTACTTC.

This clonotype was seen only a few times. The chain is built from TRBV4-2 and TRBJ2-5; the D call may be TRBD1 or TRBD2 (5 bases each). Germline CDR1 and CDR2: LGHNA and YNFKEQ. The CDR3 extends over 14 amino acids. V dropped 0 bases and J dropped 5 bases, with 10 bases sitting between them. The CDR3 nucleotides are TGTGCCAGCAGCCAAGATATCGGGGCGGAGACCCAGTACTTC. Its translation is CASSQDIGAETQYF.

V gene TRBV7-2 combines with J gene TRBJ1-5; 8 bases map to TRBD1. The CDR3 extends over 14 amino acids. The germline V gene has CDR1 SGHTA and CDR2 FQGNSA. J lost 7 bases, V lost 4 bases, and 6 bases had no gene match. CDR3 nucleotide sequence: TGTGCCAGCAGCTCGCGACAGGGGTTACAGCCCCAGCATTTT. Encoded protein: CASSSRQGLQPQHF.

This clonotype has only a few counts. V is TRBV6-1 and J is TRBJ2-3, with D hard to call. Germline loops: CDR1 MNHNS, CDR2 SASEGT. The CDR3 totals 14 residues. Trimming took off 8 bases at V and 2 bases at J, with 14 bases between the two ends. CDR3 sequence reads: CASRRGVDTDTQYF. DNA for the CDR3: TGTGCCAGCCGTAGAGGCGTCGACACAGATACGCAGTATTTT.

The genes are TRBV4-3 and TRBJ2-1; TRBD1 or TRBD2 may be the D gene (6 bases each). This CDR3 has 16 amino acids. The germline gives CDR1 LGHNA, CDR2 YSLEER. With 0 bases removed from V and 7 bases from J, the gap between germline ends came to 16 bases. The CDR3 loop reads CASSQEARGRWNEQFF. The CDR3 nucleotides are TGCGCCAGCAGCCAAGAAGCCCGGGGGCGGTGGAATGAGCAGTTCTTC.

This clonotype came up many times. The genes are TRBV7-9 and TRBJ2-1; unclear D gene. CDR1 is SEHNR and CDR2 is FQNEAQ in the germline V gene (reference sequence). Trimming took off 4 bases at V and 4 bases at J, with 8 bases between the two ends. The CDR3 length is 13 residues. CDR3 in amino acids: CASSYNSYNEQFF. CDR3 coding DNA: TGTGCCAGCAGCTATAACAGTTACAATGAGCAGTTCTTC.

This clonotype was counted only a few times. V gene TRBV25-1 combines with J gene TRBJ2-2; D is unresolved. This CDR3 is built from 12 residues. V was pared by 1 base and J by 9 bases, with 6 bases between. Germline V CDR1 and CDR2: MGHDK, SYGVNS. CDR3 residues: CASSEFSWELFF. The CDR3 DNA sequence: TGTGCCAGCAGTGAATTCTCTTGGGAGCTGTTTTTT.

This clonotype was seen many times. CDR3 protein: CSARVLAPYEQYF. DNA of the CDR3: TGCAGTGCTAGAGTGTTGGCGCCATACGAGCAGTACTTC. J is TRBJ2-7 and V is TRBV20-1; no clear D. This CDR3 contains 13 residues. Deletions cut 1 base from V and 4 bases from J, with 11 bases between. In germline, CDR1 is DFQATT, CDR2 SNEGSKA (reference sequence).

This clonotype occurred many times. V usage is TRBV7-2 and J usage is TRBJ2-5; D possibly corresponds to TRBD2 (7 bases). This CDR3 comprises 16 residues. V was shortened by 0 bases and J by 4 bases, with 15 bases between the two germline ends. Germline V gene sequence: CDR1 SGHTA, CDR2 FQGNSA. The CDR3 loop is CASSLAAGAGSETQYF. The CDR3 DNA reads as TGTGCCAGCAGCTTAGCGGCGGGGGCTGGATCAGAGACCCAGTACTTC.

Many counts were recorded for this clonotype. CDR3 protein: CASSPLGAISGNQPQHF. The CDR3 DNA reads as TGTGCCAGCAGTCCCCTGGGCGCAATCTCGGGCAATCAGCCCCAGCATTTT. The chain employs TRBV6-2 or TRBV6-3 and TRBJ1-5; unclear D gene. Deletions cut 5 bases from V and 2 bases from J, with 19 bases between. There are 17 residues in the CDR3. Per germline, CDR1 MNHEY and CDR2 SVGEGT.

The chain couples TRBV2 to TRBJ1-5; the D is unclear. The CDR3 runs 14 residues. The germline gives CDR1 SNHLY, CDR2 FYNNEI. V shed 6 bases and J shed 2 bases, with 11 bases lying between them. In DNA form, the CDR3 reads TGTGCCAGCAGCTCCGTCCAGGGCAATCAGCCCCAGCATTTT. It specifies CASSSVQGNQPQHF.

The chain uses TRBV7-2 and TRBJ2-7; D is perhaps TRBD1 or TRBD2 (5 bases each). In germline, CDR1 is SGHTA, CDR2 FQGNSA. The CDR3 is 14 amino acids. V was shortened by 6 bases and J by 2 bases, with 14 bases between the two germline ends. The CDR3 spells CASSPPGTAYEQYF. Here the CDR3 DNA reads TGTGCCAGCAGTCCCCCGGGGACCGCCTACGAGCAGTACTTC.

This clonotype turned up a few times. The J gene is TRBJ2-7, the V gene TRBV20-1, with TRBD2 matching over 8 bases. The germline CDR1 and CDR2 sequences are DFQATT and SNEGSKA (reference sequence). After removal of 1 base from V and 4 bases from J, the junction contained 12 bases not matched to a gene. CDR3 length: 16 residues. The DNA of the CDR3 is TGCAGTGCTAGAGGACATCTAGCGGGCCAAACTTACGAGCAGTACTTC. It yields the protein CSARGHLAGQTYEQYF.

This clonotype occurred a few times. V usage is TRBV6-2 or TRBV6-3 and J usage is TRBJ2-7, with D unclear. Trimming removed 6 bases at V and 6 bases at J, with 12 bases between. Germline V gives CDR1 MNHEY, CDR2 SVGEGT. The CDR3 contains 12 residues. CDR3: CASRLTDFEQYF. DNA of the CDR3: TGTGCCAGCAGACTCACAGACTTCGAGCAGTACTTC.

This clonotype was observed a few times. This chain connects TRBV6-1 to TRBJ2-1; 7 bases map to TRBD1. Germline values: CDR1 MNHNS, CDR2 SASEGT. V shed 6 bases and J 4 bases; nucleotides not matched to a gene: 9. This CDR3 region has 15 residues. The chain's CDR3 is CASSLRDSQYNEQFF. In DNA form, the CDR3 reads TGTGCCAGCAGCCTACGGGACAGTCAATACAATGAGCAGTTCTTC.

This clonotype was observed many times. J is TRBJ2-7 and V is TRBV12-3 or TRBV12-4; no definite D call. CDR3 length: 14 amino acids. The V end was cut by 6 bases, the J end by 3 bases, with 15 bases between. CDR3 residues: CASRGEFLGYEQYF. The CDR3 bases are TGTGCCAGCAGAGGTGAATTCCTAGGCTACGAGCAGTACTTC.

This clonotype was observed a few times. The V call is TRBV7-2, the J call TRBJ1-1; no firm D call. V gave up 1 base and J gave up 0 bases, with 9 bases separating them. The CDR3 is 15 residues long. Germline assignment: CDR1 SGHTA and CDR2 FQGNSA. CDR3 protein: CASSLENTMNTEAFF. The CDR3 region has the DNA TGTGCCAGCAGCTTAGAGAACACAATGAACACTGAAGCTTTCTTT.